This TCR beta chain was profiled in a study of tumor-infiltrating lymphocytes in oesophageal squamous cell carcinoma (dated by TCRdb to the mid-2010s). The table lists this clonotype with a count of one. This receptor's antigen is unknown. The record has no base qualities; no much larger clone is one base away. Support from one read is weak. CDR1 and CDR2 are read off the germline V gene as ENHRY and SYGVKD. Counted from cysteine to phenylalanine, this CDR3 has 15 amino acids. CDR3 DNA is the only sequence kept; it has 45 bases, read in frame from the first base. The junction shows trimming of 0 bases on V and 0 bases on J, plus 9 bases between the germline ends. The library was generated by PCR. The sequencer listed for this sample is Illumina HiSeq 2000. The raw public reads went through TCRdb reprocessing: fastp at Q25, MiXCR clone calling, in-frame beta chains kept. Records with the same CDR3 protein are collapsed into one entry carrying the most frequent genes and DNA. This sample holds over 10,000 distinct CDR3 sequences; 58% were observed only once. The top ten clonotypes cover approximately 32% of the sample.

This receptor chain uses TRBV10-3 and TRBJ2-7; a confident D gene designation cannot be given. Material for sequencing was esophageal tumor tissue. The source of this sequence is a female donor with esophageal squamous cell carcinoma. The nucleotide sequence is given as TGTGCCATCAGTGAGTCTACGGTTAGCTCCTACGAGCAGTACTTC. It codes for CAISESTVSSYEQYF.